Below are 25 T cell receptor beta chains sequenced from a single sample in a study of CD8 T cells in ankylosing spondylitis. One entry per CDR3 protein, called by TCRdb with MiXCR from the 5' RACE reads. The table lists about 160,000 distinct CDR3 sequences, around 9.6% of them singletons. Material: blood, either unsorted or a sorted T cell fraction (not recorded which). These receptors were collected from a female donor with ankylosing spondylitis or in good health (not recorded which).

This sequence joins TRBV20-1 and TRBJ2-1, with 9 bases that match TRBD2. The V gene's germline CDR1 is DFQATT and CDR2 SNEGSKA (reference sequence). The CDR3 has 16 residues. The V segment lost 1 base and the J segment 1 base; nucleotides outside the gene matches: 5. The CDR3: CSARGGLAGSYNEQFF. CDR3 in DNA: TGCAGTGCTAGAGGGGGACTAGCTGGGTCCTACAATGAGCAGTTCTTC.

This clonotype came up a few times. CDR3 coding DNA: TGTGCCACCAGTGGACAGGGGGCCTTCACAGATACGCAGTATTTT. It codes for CATSGQGAFTDTQYF. J is TRBJ2-3 and V is TRBV24-1, with TRBD1 matching over 10 bases. With 5 bases clipped from V and 2 bases from J, the junction kept 3 bases outside the gene matches. The CDR3 loop spans 15 amino acids. The germline CDR1 and CDR2 sequences are KGHDR and SFDVKD.

V gene TRBV19 combines with J gene TRBJ2-7; D uncertain. Germline values: CDR1 LNHDA, CDR2 SQIVND (reference sequence). Trimming pared 5 bases from V and 2 bases from J, leaving 10 bases between. This CDR3 has 13 residues. CDR3 sequence: CASSAAATYEQYF. The CDR3 DNA follows: TGTGCCAGTAGTGCTGCAGCAACCTACGAGCAGTACTTC.

The chain employs TRBV30 and TRBJ2-1; 8 bases are a match to TRBD2. Per germline, CDR1 GTSNPN and CDR2 SVGIG (reference sequence). There are 15 residues in the CDR3. J gave up 7 bases and V 0 bases, and 8 bases lay outside the gene matches. This CDR3 is CAWSVPAGAANEQFF. Written as DNA, the CDR3 is TGTGCCTGGAGTGTACCAGCGGGAGCTGCAAATGAGCAGTTCTTC. Filled out from reference TRBV30 and TRBJ2-1, the complete variable domain reads SQTIHQWPATLVQPVGSPLSLECTVEGTSNPNLYWYRQAAGRGLQLLFYSVGIGQISSEVPQNLSASRPQDRQFILSSKKLLLSDSGFYLCAWSVPAGAANEQFFGPGTRLTVL.

This rearrangement joins TRBV4-3 to TRBJ1-1, with TRBD1 matching over 9 bases. This CDR3 comprises 17 residues. With V trimmed by 5 bases and J by 4 bases, 14 bases remained unmatched. Per germline, CDR1 LGHNA and CDR2 YSLEER. The CDR3 here is CASSNRDREDVGTEAFF. The CDR3 DNA reads as TGCGCCAGCAGCAACCGGGACAGGGAAGATGTAGGCACTGAAGCTTTCTTT.

The V call is TRBV7-8, the J call TRBJ2-7; 7 bases match TRBD2. The V segment lost 1 base and the J segment 1 base; nucleotides outside the gene matches: 4. CDR1 and CDR2 from the germline V gene are SGHVS and FQNEAQ. The length of the CDR3 is 15 residues. For the CDR3, the DNA is TGTGCCAGCAGCTTAGGGCGGGAGACATCCTACGAGCAGTACTTC. Translated, it gives CASSLGRETSYEQYF.

The CDR3 region is CASSMPGTSGMSDEQFF. In DNA, the CDR3 is TGTGCCAGCAGTATGCCGGGGACTAGCGGGATGTCCGATGAGCAGTTCTTC. This rearrangement joins TRBV6-2 or TRBV6-3 to TRBJ2-1, with TRBD2 matching 13 bases. V lost 5 bases, J lost 8 bases, and 12 bases stayed unmatched. The CDR3 sequence is 17 residues long. CDR1 is MNHEY, CDR2 SVGEGT, per germline.

V and J are TRBV4-3 and TRBJ1-2; no firm D call. Trimming removed 0 bases at V and 1 base at J, with 6 bases between. Germline CDR1 and CDR2: LGHNA and YSLEER. The CDR3 has 14 amino acids. CDR3 DNA: TGCGCCAGCAGCCAAGAGTTCCTTAACTATGGCTACACCTTC. This encodes CASSQEFLNYGYTF.

The chain couples TRBV9 to TRBJ2-1; D gene unclear. V lost 0 bases to trimming and J lost 1 base, with 5 bases between them. The germline V gene has CDR1 SGDLS and CDR2 YYNGEE. The CDR3 is 14 residues long. The CDR3 DNA sequence: TGTGCCAGCAGCGTAGTCGAGTCCTACAATGAGCAGTTCTTC. This gives the protein CASSVVESYNEQFF.

The sample holds many counts of this clonotype. The chain combines TRBV12-3 or TRBV12-4 with TRBJ2-7; D not certain. The ends were cut back, 3 bases at V and 0 bases at J, with 12 bases in the middle. The CDR3 spans 15 residues. The CDR3 region has the DNA TGTGCCAGCAGTTTTCTGAGGTTCCCCTCCTACGAGCAGTACTTC. This translates into CASSFLRFPSYEQYF.

This chain links TRBV14 with TRBJ2-1; 8 positions match TRBD2. The CDR3 spans 16 residues. V shed 3 bases and J 6 bases; nucleotides not matched to a gene: 10. CDR1 and CDR2 (germline): SGHDN, FVKESK. CDR3 sequence: CASSQSRSGSPNEQFF. CDR3 bases: TGTGCCAGCAGCCAGTCAAGGAGCGGGAGCCCCAATGAGCAGTTCTTC.

The chain couples TRBV12-3 or TRBV12-4 to TRBJ1-2, with 7 nucleotides matching TRBD1. The ends lost 10 bases at V and 10 bases at J; junction bases unmatched: 9. The CDR3 has 11 amino acids. The CDR3 protein is CAIRGVGNYTF. The CDR3 nucleotides read TGTGCCATCAGGGGGGTGGGGAACTACACCTTC.

This clonotype was counted only a few times. The CDR3 bases are TGCGCCAGCAGCTTGGGGTCCGGGAGTCTCAATGAGCAGTTCTTC. It specifies CASSLGSGSLNEQFF. This rearrangement joins TRBV5-1 to TRBJ2-1; weak D call: TRBD2 (6 bases). V lost 0 bases and J lost 6, with 13 bases in between. The length of the CDR3 is 15 residues. Germline V lookup: CDR1 SGHRS, CDR2 YFSETQ. The full variable domain, completed using reference TRBV5-1 and TRBJ2-1, is KAGVTQTPRYLIKTRGQQVTLSCSPISGHRSVSWYQQTPGQGLQFLFEYFSETQRNKGNFPGRFSGRQFSNSRSEMNVSTLELGDSALYLCASSLGSGSLNEQFFGPGTRLTVL.

This chain uses TRBV27 with TRBJ2-6; possibly TRBD2 for D (5 bases). The CDR3 consists of 15 residues. The V end lost 8 bases, the J end lost 1 base, and 12 bases lay between the germline ends. CDR1 is MNHEY, CDR2 SMNVEV, per germline (reference sequence). CDR3: CASRRGVSGANVLTF. The CDR3 nucleotides read TGTGCCAGCCGACGGGGAGTTTCTGGGGCCAACGTCCTGACTTTC.

This clonotype has ten or more counts. The junction shows a germline mismatch at one end, possibly a read error. V and J are TRBV12-3 or TRBV12-4 and TRBJ2-7; 11 bases line up with TRBD2. This CDR3 has 14 amino acids. The CDR3 loop reads CASSVAGGAYEQYF. CDR3 nucleotides: TGTGCCAGCAGTGTAGCGGGAGGGGCATACGAGCAGTACTTC.

This clonotype appeared many times. CDR3 sequence: CASGLAPYEQFF. The CDR3 DNA sequence: TGTGCCAGCGGACTAGCTCCGTATGAGCAGTTCTTC. V is TRBV7-9 and J is TRBJ2-1; TRBD2 matches at 8 bases. V dropped 8 bases and J dropped 8; count of bases not matched to a gene: 5. CDR3 length: 12 residues. In germline, CDR1 is SEHNR, CDR2 FQNEAQ (reference sequence). The full variable domain, completed using reference TRBV7-9 and TRBJ2-1, is DTGVSQNPRHKITKRGQNVTFRCDPISEHNRLYWYRQTLGQGPEFLTYFQNEAQLEKSRLLSDRFSAERPKGSFSTLEIQRTEQGDSAMYLCASGLAPYEQFFGPGTRLTVL.

The chain carries TRBV7-6 and TRBJ2-7; TRBD1 matches at 7 bases. The CDR3 is 13 amino acids. V was pared by 6 bases and J by 6 bases, with 8 bases of the junction left unmatched. Per germline, CDR1 SGHVS and CDR2 FNYEAQ. Written as DNA, the CDR3 is TGTGCCAGCAGACCCTCGACAGGGACCGAGCAGTACTTC. Amino acids: CASRPSTGTEQYF. The full variable domain, completed using reference TRBV7-6 and TRBJ2-7, is GAGVSQSPRYKVTKRGQDVALRCDPISGHVSLYWYRQALGQGPEFLTYFNYEAQQDKSGLPNDRFSAERPEGSISTLTIQRTEQRDSAMYRCASRPSTGTEQYFGPGTRLTVT.

This clonotype has only a few counts. The chain has TRBV12-3 or TRBV12-4 and TRBJ2-1; D is undetermined. The CDR3 sequence is 13 residues long. Trimming took off 3 bases at V and 3 bases at J, with 6 bases between the two ends. CDR3 sequence reads: CASSFGGYNEQFF. DNA for the CDR3: TGTGCCAGCAGTTTCGGCGGCTACAATGAGCAGTTCTTC.

This clonotype was found many times. V gene TRBV5-1 combines with J gene TRBJ1-2, with D hard to call. The length of the CDR3 is 14 residues. Germline CDR1 is SGHRS and CDR2 is YFSETQ. Trimming removed 0 bases at V and 8 bases at J, with 14 bases between. The CDR3 coding sequence is TGCGCCAGCAGCTTGGAAGTCTCATTGGGGGGCTACACCTTC. Amino acid sequence: CASSLEVSLGGYTF. The full variable domain, in which reference TRBV5-1 and TRBJ1-2 provide the parts outside the CDR3, is KAGVTQTPRYLIKTRGQQVTLSCSPISGHRSVSWYQQTPGQGLQFLFEYFSETQRNKGNFPGRFSGRQFSNSRSEMNVSTLELGDSALYLCASSLEVSLGGYTFGSGTRLTVV.

This clonotype has a handful of counts. The V gene is TRBV5-6, the J gene TRBJ2-7, with 8 bases fitting TRBD2. Trimming took 2 bases from V and 5 from J; bases not matched to a gene: 3. There are 13 residues in the CDR3. CDR1 and CDR2 from the germline V gene are SGHDT and YYEEEE. CDR3 protein: CASSFSGDDEQYF. As DNA, the CDR3 is TGTGCCAGCAGCTTTAGCGGGGATGACGAGCAGTACTTC.

This clonotype was recorded a few times. The chain uses TRBV9 and TRBJ2-3; D ambiguous. The CDR3 loop spans 14 amino acids. The V and J ends lost 3 bases and 2 bases respectively, with 10 bases between them. Germline V lookup: CDR1 SGDLS, CDR2 YYNGEE. CDR3 amino acids: CASSGAVYTDTQYF. Written as DNA, the CDR3 is TGTGCCAGCAGCGGAGCAGTGTACACAGATACGCAGTATTTT.

A word on this clonotype: A much larger clonotype is one base distant, so this may be a read error. V is TRBV24-1 and J is TRBJ2-1; TRBD2 is a possible D gene (9 bases). With the DNA end fitting TRBJ2-7 better, the J assignment may be wrong. This CDR3 region has 14 residues. The V gene's germline CDR1 is KGHDR and CDR2 SFDVKD. DNA for the CDR3: TGTGCCACCAGTGATTCTAGCGGGACAGGTGAGCAGTACTTC. It specifies CATSDSSGTGEQYF.

This chain links TRBV2 with TRBJ2-7, with D possibly being TRBD1 or TRBD2 (6 bases each). This CDR3 is 14 amino acids long. V lost 3 bases and J lost 2, with 11 bases in between. Per germline, CDR1 SNHLY and CDR2 FYNNEI. Here the CDR3 reads CASSEEGVTYEQYF. The CDR3 coding sequence is TGTGCCAGCAGTGAGGAGGGGGTAACCTACGAGCAGTACTTC.

The gene calls are TRBV5-4 and TRBJ2-1; D gene uncertain. The length of the CDR3 is 11 residues. Germline assignment: CDR1 SGHNT and CDR2 YYREEE (reference sequence). The V end was cut by 7 bases, the J end by 7 bases, with 9 bases between. CDR3 residues: CASFLGNEQFF. The CDR3 bases are TGTGCCAGCTTCTTAGGGAATGAGCAGTTCTTC.

This clonotype was counted between two and nine times. The chain has TRBV3-1 and TRBJ2-7, with D perhaps matching TRBD2 (6 bases). Germline V CDR1 and CDR2: LGHDT, YNNKEL (reference sequence). The CDR3 consists of 15 residues. Trimming shortened V by 5 bases and J by 7 bases, and 21 bases separated the two germline ends. DNA for the CDR3: TGTGCCAGCAGCTCAAACGACGGGAGTATGGGGGAGCAGTACTTC. It yields the protein CASSSNDGSMGEQYF.